These 28 T cell receptor beta chains originate from one sample sequenced in a study of blood T cell repertoires in COVID-19. Clones were sequenced by immunoSEQ multiplex PCR, and TCRdb holds only the in-frame ones, with some missing. Of some 150,000 clones in the sample, about 86% were seen once. The specimen sequenced was PBMCs or T cells enriched from blood (not recorded which). The receptors were gathered from a woman aged 45-65 years in a cohort exposed to, infected with or recovered from COVID-19 (not recorded which).

In its sample, this clone was seen once. This chain uses TRBV2 with TRBJ2-2; D possibly corresponds to TRBD1 (6 bases). V lost 5 bases, J lost 1 base, and 14 bases lay in between. The CDR3 spans 16 residues. CDR1 and CDR2 (germline): SNHLY, FYNNEI. CDR3 sequence: CASSRSRQVNTGELFF. The DNA for the CDR3 is TGTGCCAGCAGTCGGTCTAGACAGGTGAACACCGGGGAGCTGTTTTTT.

In this sample, this clone turned up once. The genes are TRBV6-5 and TRBJ2-7; a weak D match, TRBD2 (5 bases). V shed 5 bases and J shed 3 bases, with 11 bases lying between them. In germline, CDR1 is MNHEY, CDR2 SVGAGI. The CDR3 totals 13 residues. The CDR3 DNA is TGTGCCAGCAGTCCCCGGGATAACTACGAGCAGTACTTC. Translation: CASSPRDNYEQYF.

Regarding this clone: The junction differs from germline at one of its ends, possibly a read error. The rearrangement links TRBV18 to TRBJ1-3; no definite D call. This CDR3 is built from 13 residues. Germline V gene lookup returns CDR1 KGHSH and CDR2 LQKENI. In nucleotides, the CDR3 is TGTGCCAGCTCACCAGGAGATGGAGACACCATATATTTT. Protein sequence: CASSPGDGDTIYF.

This clone was observed once. The chain has TRBV5-5 and TRBJ2-7, with D perhaps matching TRBD1 (5 bases). Trimming shortened V by 3 bases and J by 3 bases, and 10 bases separated the two germline ends. CDR3 size: 13 residues. Looked up from germline, CDR1 is SGHKS and CDR2 is YYEKEE (reference sequence). The DNA for the CDR3 is TGTGCCAGCAGCTGGGGCCTTATCTACGAGCAGTACTTC. Protein sequence: CASSWGLIYEQYF.

V usage is TRBV30 and J usage is TRBJ1-5; a possible D gene is TRBD1 (6 bases). Looked up from germline, CDR1 is GTSNPN and CDR2 is SVGIG (reference sequence). This CDR3 is 11 amino acids long. V was trimmed by 7 bases and J by 8 bases, leaving 12 bases between them. The CDR3 DNA follows: TGTGCCTCCACAGGGAGAAAGCCCCAGCATTTT. Translating it yields CASTGRKPQHF.

This chain connects TRBV7-2 to TRBJ1-6, with D maybe TRBD1 (6 bases). The CDR3 is 18 residues long. The V end was cut by 4 bases, the J end by 6 bases, with 22 bases between. CDR1 and CDR2 (germline): SGHTA, FQGNSA. The CDR3 DNA follows: TGTGCCAGCAGCTCCCAAAGGGGAGGGGGGCCCTCTAATTCACCCCTCCACTTT. Its protein is CASSSQRGGGPSNSPLHF.

This clone is medium-sized. The chain is built from TRBV19 and TRBJ2-3; D is possibly TRBD1 (6 bases). Germline lookup yields CDR1 LNHDA and CDR2 SQIVND (reference sequence). V gave up 5 bases and J gave up 4 bases, with 7 bases separating them. This CDR3 region has 12 residues. CDR3 in amino acids: CASSPGADTQYF. Here the CDR3 DNA reads TGTGCCAGTAGTCCAGGGGCAGATACGCAGTATTTT.

This rearrangement joins TRBV5-1 to TRBJ2-1; D gene uncertain. Trimming cost V 4 bases and J 0 bases, with 11 bases left between them. The CDR3 runs to 15 residues. Germline V gene sequence: CDR1 SGHRS, CDR2 YFSETQ. CDR3 DNA sequence: TGCGCCAGCAGCAACCGCCTTAGCTCCTACAATGAGCAGTTCTTC. This sequence encodes CASSNRLSSYNEQFF.

The chain links TRBV5-8 to TRBJ2-5; TRBD1 matches 12 bases. This CDR3 is built from 19 residues. The germline gives CDR1 SGHTS, CDR2 YDEGEE. Germline trimming cut 4 bases from V and 5 bases from J; bases unmatched to any gene: 18. CDR3 region: CASSIFRGQGARVGETQYF. The CDR3 DNA sequence: TGTGCCAGCAGCATCTTTAGGGGACAGGGGGCGCGGGTCGGGGAGACCCAGTACTTC.

This clone was seen only once. V gene TRBV4-2 combines with J gene TRBJ2-3; 7 bases align to TRBD2. The CDR3 extends over 13 amino acids. Germline CDR1 is LGHNA and CDR2 is YNFKEQ. J lost 5 bases, V lost 2 bases, and 1 base had no gene match. Written as DNA, the CDR3 is TGTGCCAGCAGCCAATGGGGGGGAGATACGCAGTATTTT. The encoded protein is CASSQWGGDTQYF.

The chain joins TRBV6-2 or TRBV6-3 to TRBJ1-2; TRBD1 is a possible D gene (6 bases). Trimming left V 4 bases short and J 8 bases short, with 14 bases between. The CDR3 contains 13 residues. In germline, CDR1 is MNHEY, CDR2 SVGEGT. CDR3 sequence reads: CASSSQGDSGYTF. The CDR3 region has the DNA TGTGCCAGCAGTTCACAGGGAGATTCCGGCTACACCTTC.

The J gene is TRBJ1-2, the V gene TRBV7-2; weak D call: TRBD1 (6 bases). The CDR3 is 17 residues long. Germline V gives CDR1 SGHTA, CDR2 FQGNSA. V gave up 3 bases and J gave up 6 bases, with 23 bases separating them. The CDR3 is CASSFGQFKLPPHGYTF. Here the CDR3 DNA reads TGTGCCAGCAGCTTCGGACAGTTCAAACTGCCTCCCCATGGCTACACCTTC.

V is TRBV18 and J is TRBJ2-1, with 10 bases aligning to TRBD2. Germline CDR1 KGHSH, CDR2 LQKENI. After removal of 6 bases from V and 8 bases from J, the junction contained 10 bases not matched to a gene. The CDR3 sequence is 15 residues long. The chain's CDR3 is CASSPLAGVFDEQFF. CDR3 bases: TGTGCCAGCTCCCCCCTAGCGGGGGTGTTCGATGAGCAGTTCTTC.

The V call is TRBV4-3, the J call TRBJ1-4, with D perhaps matching TRBD1 (5 bases). The ends were cut back, 2 bases at V and 5 bases at J, with 9 bases in the middle. Per germline, CDR1 LGHNA and CDR2 YSLEER. The CDR3 spans 14 residues. In DNA, the CDR3 is TGCGCCAGCAGCCAACAACCAGGGAATGAAAAACTGTTTTTT. Its translation is CASSQQPGNEKLFF.

The V gene is TRBV29-1, the J gene TRBJ2-7; D gene unclear. CDR3 length: 12 amino acids. Trimming removed 4 bases from V and 3 bases from J, with 10 bases in between. CDR1 is SQVTM and CDR2 is ANQGSEA in the germline V gene. The CDR3 DNA follows: TGCAGCGTTGGTTTTGGCAACTACGAGCAGTACTTC. This codes for CSVGFGNYEQYF.

This clone showed up just once. The rearrangement joins TRBV13 to TRBJ2-7, with 10 bases identical to TRBD1. Germline CDR1 PRHDT, CDR2 FYEKMQ (reference sequence). CDR3 length equals 15 residues. V shed 5 bases, J shed 6 bases, and the junction held 10 bases outside the gene matches. The CDR3 DNA follows: TGTGCCAGCAGCCACGCCCTTTGGACAGGGGGCGAGCAGTACTTC. It is translated as CASSHALWTGGEQYF.

This chain joins TRBV29-1 and TRBJ2-3; tentative D call: TRBD2 (5 bases). This CDR3 has 16 residues. Trimming pared 4 bases from V and 3 bases from J, leaving 20 bases between. Germline lookup yields CDR1 SQVTM and CDR2 ANQGSEA. CDR3 DNA sequence: TGCAGCGTTGGCGTGGAGGCGTCGGCAGGTACAGATACGCAGTATTTT. It specifies CSVGVEASAGTDTQYF.

The chain employs TRBV9 and TRBJ1-2; no firm D call. CDR1 is SGDLS, CDR2 YYNGEE, per germline. The V and J ends lost 2 bases and 7 bases respectively, with 21 bases between them. This CDR3 is 16 amino acids long. The CDR3 sequence is CASSVGSALEEGGYTF. The CDR3 DNA is TGTGCCAGCAGCGTGGGGTCCGCGTTGGAGGAAGGTGGCTACACCTTC.

The CDR3 DNA reads TGTGCCAGCTCAGAACAGGGCAGCAATCAGCCCCAGCATTTT. Residues: CASSEQGSNQPQHF. This sequence joins TRBV18 and TRBJ1-5; maybe TRBD1 (6 bases). Germline lookup yields CDR1 KGHSH and CDR2 LQKENI. With 5 bases removed from V and 1 base from J, the gap between germline ends came to 9 bases. The CDR3 contains 14 residues.

The V and J genes are TRBV7-8 and TRBJ1-5, with TRBD1 identical over 7 bases. Germline CDR1 is SGHVS and CDR2 is FQNEAQ. V trimming: 4 bases; J trimming: 3 bases; junction bases outside the gene matches: 6. The CDR3 is 15 amino acids. In DNA, the CDR3 is TGTGCCAGCAGCTCCCGGGACAGTCCCAATCAGCCCCAGCATTTT. Protein sequence: CASSSRDSPNQPQHF. The full variable domain, rest sourced from reference TRBV7-8 and TRBJ1-5, is GAGVSQSPRYKVAKRGQDVALRCDPISGHVSLFWYQQALGQGPEFLTYFQNEAQLDKSGLPSDRFFAERPEGSVSTLKIQRTQQEDSAVYLCASSSRDSPNQPQHFGDGTRLSIL.

This clone was picked up one time. The rearrangement links TRBV28 to TRBJ1-4, with D possibly TRBD1 on 5 matching bases. This CDR3 contains 13 residues. Germline V gene lookup returns CDR1 MDHEN and CDR2 SYDVKM. Trimming removed 8 bases from V and 8 bases from J, with 15 bases in between. The CDR3 loop is CASLGDRGEKLFF. The CDR3, as DNA: TGTGCCAGCCTAGGGGATCGGGGGGAAAAACTGTTTTTT.

The chain joins TRBV18 to TRBJ1-1; D is undetermined. Looked up from germline, CDR1 is KGHSH and CDR2 is LQKENI. V was pared by 3 bases and J by 0 bases, with 5 bases between. The CDR3 is 13 amino acids. The DNA for the CDR3 is TGTGCCAGCTCACCCGACTTGAACACTGAAGCTTTCTTT. It specifies CASSPDLNTEAFF.

V usage is TRBV6-5 and J usage is TRBJ1-1; D gene unclear. The V and J ends lost 2 bases and 10 bases respectively, with 11 bases between them. The germline CDR1 and CDR2 sequences are MNHEY and SVGAGI. This CDR3 contains 12 residues. In DNA form, the CDR3 reads TGTGCCAGCAGTTACCCTAAGAGTCGAGCTTTCTTT. Its translation is CASSYPKSRAFF.

There are a few counts of this clone. The gene calls are TRBV6-2 or TRBV6-3 and TRBJ2-7, with 10 nucleotides matching TRBD1. J lost 4 bases, V lost 6 bases, and 6 bases had no gene match. The CDR3 extends over 14 amino acids. CDR1 is MNHEY, CDR2 SVGEGT, per germline. In DNA form, the CDR3 reads TGTGCCAGCAGCTCGCAGGACAGGGGGTACGAGCAGTACTTC. Protein: CASSSQDRGYEQYF.

V usage is TRBV28 and J usage is TRBJ1-3; the D gene is possibly TRBD1 (5 bases). The CDR3 sequence is 16 residues long. Deletions cut 0 bases from V and 2 bases from J, with 11 bases between. Looked up from germline, CDR1 is MDHEN and CDR2 is SYDVKM. CDR3: CASSLWVGGAGNTIYF. CDR3 nucleotides: TGTGCCAGCAGTTTATGGGTGGGGGGGGCTGGAAACACCATATATTTT.

V and J are TRBV9 and TRBJ1-2; D perhaps matches TRBD1 (5 bases). This CDR3 has 12 residues. Germline-derived CDR1 and CDR2 are SGDLS and YYNGEE. V dropped 3 bases and J dropped 4 bases, with 7 bases sitting between them. CDR3 DNA: TGTGCCAGCAGCGAAGACAGCTATGGCTACACCTTC. Translation: CASSEDSYGYTF.

This clone turned up a few times. This sequence joins TRBV2 and TRBJ1-3; D possibly corresponds to TRBD1 (5 bases). V lost 8 bases to trimming and J lost 4 bases, with 15 bases between them. The germline V gene encodes CDR1 SNHLY and CDR2 FYNNEI. CDR3 length: 14 amino acids. The CDR3 protein is CASSKGVSGNTIYF. Here the CDR3 DNA reads TGTGCCAGCTCGAAAGGGGTTTCGGGAAACACCATATATTTT.

This clone was counted between two and nine times. The chain employs TRBV7-2 and TRBJ2-7, with D possibly TRBD2 on 7 matching bases. The CDR3 contains 15 residues. In germline, CDR1 is SGHTA, CDR2 FQGNSA. Trimming removed 4 bases at V and 5 bases at J, with 18 bases between. CDR3 sequence reads: CASSSGRGAWNEQYF. In nucleotides, the CDR3 is TGTGCCAGCAGCTCGGGGAGGGGGGCATGGAACGAGCAGTACTTC. Looking up the rest from reference TRBV7-2 and TRBJ2-7 gives the full variable domain: GAGVSQSPSNKVTEKGKDVELRCDPISGHTALYWYRQSLGQGLEFLIYFQGNSAPDKSGLPSDRFSAERTGGSVSTLTIQRTQQEDSAVYLCASSSGRGAWNEQYFGPGTRLTVT.